This T cell receptor beta chain was obtained from a study of cytomegalovirus exposure and HLA in healthy donors. V was trimmed by 4 bases and J by 5 bases, leaving 9 bases between them. This CDR3 has 12 amino acids. Germline assignment: CDR1 SGHRS and CDR2 YFSETQ. PCR was performed using 60 Vbeta and 13 Jbeta primers. The repertoire was sequenced with immunoSEQ multiplex PCR; TCRdb's copy has only in-frame clones and lacks some. Here the sample spans approximately 51,000 clones, roughly four fifths being singletons. The sequenced sample consisted of PBMCs. The receptor's source is a boy between 10 and 17 years old in good health and CMV-seropositive. The chain uses TRBV5-1 and TRBJ2-5, with D unresolved. The CDR3 reads CASSGTRETQYF. CDR3 nucleotide sequence: TGCGCCAGCAGCGGAACGCGGGAGACCCAGTACTTC.